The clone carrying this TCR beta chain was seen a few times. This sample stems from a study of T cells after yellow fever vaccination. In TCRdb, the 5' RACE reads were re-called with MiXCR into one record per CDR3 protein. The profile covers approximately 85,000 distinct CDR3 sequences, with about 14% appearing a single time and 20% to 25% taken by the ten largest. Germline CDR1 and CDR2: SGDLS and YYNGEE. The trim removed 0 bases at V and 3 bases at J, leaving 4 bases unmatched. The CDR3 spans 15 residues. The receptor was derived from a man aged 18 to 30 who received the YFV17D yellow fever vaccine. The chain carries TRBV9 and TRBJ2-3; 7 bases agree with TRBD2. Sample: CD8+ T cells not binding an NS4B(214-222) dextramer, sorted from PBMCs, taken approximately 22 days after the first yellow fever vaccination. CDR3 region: CASSVAGSGTDTQYF. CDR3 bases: TGTGCCAGCAGCGTAGCGGGTAGCGGGACAGATACGCAGTATTTT.